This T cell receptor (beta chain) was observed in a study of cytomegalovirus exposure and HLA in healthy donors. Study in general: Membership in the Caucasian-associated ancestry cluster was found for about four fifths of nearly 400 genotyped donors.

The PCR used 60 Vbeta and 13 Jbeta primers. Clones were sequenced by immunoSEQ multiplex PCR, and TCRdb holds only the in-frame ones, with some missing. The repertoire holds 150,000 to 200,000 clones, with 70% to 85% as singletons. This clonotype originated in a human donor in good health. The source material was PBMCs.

CDR3 nucleotides: TGCGCCAGCAGTGAGCTCCACGAGCAGTACTTC. It codes for CASSELHEQYF. The chain links TRBV10-2 to TRBJ2-7; D is unclear. Germline CDR1 and CDR2: WSHSY and SAAADI. The CDR3 has 11 amino acids. V was shortened by 2 bases and J by 5 bases, with 4 bases between the two germline ends.